This paragraph covers one TCR beta chain sequence. Its matching antigen is unknown. Documented treatment: roughly ten-day PBMC culture with coronavirus spike peptide pools or control peptides (ViraFEST assay). This sample stems from a study of vaccination and CD4 T cells after COVID-19. The length of the CDR3 is 18 residues. Trimming took off 1 base at V and 6 bases at J, with 25 bases between the two ends. The germline gives CDR1 SGHRS, CDR2 YFSETQ. The Oncomine TCR Beta short-read assay generated sequence data from the DNA of cultured CD4+ T cells. TCRdb reanalysed the PCR reads using MiXCR and keeps one entry per CDR3 protein. The table has around 20,000 distinct CDR3 sequences, roughly two fifths seen once; the top ten hold more than 7%.

The TCR was taken from a human donor who had recovered from COVID-19. The chain recombines TRBV5-1 with TRBJ1-2; D possibly corresponds to TRBD1 (5 bases). Sample: CD4+ T cells from blood, cultured in vitro, taken after SARS-CoV-2 vaccination. The CDR3 here is CASSLRPGQDNTGHGYTF. CDR3 nucleotides: TGCGCCAGCAGCTTGAGGCCCGGGCAAGACAATACAGGTCATGGCTACACCTTC.